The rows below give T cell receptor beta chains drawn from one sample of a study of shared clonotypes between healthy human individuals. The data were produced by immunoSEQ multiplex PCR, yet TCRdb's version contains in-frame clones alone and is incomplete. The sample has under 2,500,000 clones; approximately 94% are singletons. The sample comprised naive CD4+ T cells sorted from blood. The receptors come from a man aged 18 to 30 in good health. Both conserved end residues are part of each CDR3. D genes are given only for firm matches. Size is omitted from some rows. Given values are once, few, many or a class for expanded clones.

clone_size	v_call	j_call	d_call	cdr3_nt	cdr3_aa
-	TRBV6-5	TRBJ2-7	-	TGTGCCAGCAGCGCCCGGGGTGTCTCCTACGAGCAGTACTTC	CASSARGVSYEQYF
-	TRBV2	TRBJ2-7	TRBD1	TGTGCCAGCAGCTCGACAGGGAGCAGGTACGAGCAGTACTTC	CASSSTGSRYEQYF
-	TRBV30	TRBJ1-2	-	TGTGCCTGGAGTGTTAAGGGACACTATGGCTACACCTTC	CAWSVKGHYGYTF
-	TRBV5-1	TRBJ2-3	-	TGCGCCAGCAGCTTGAATGGGGGCACAGATACGCAGTATTTT	CASSLNGGTDTQYF
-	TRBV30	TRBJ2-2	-	TGTGCCTGGAGTACAACGAACACCGGGGAGCTGTTTTTT	CAWSTTNTGELFF
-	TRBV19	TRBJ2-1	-	TGTGCCAGTAGTACTCCGACCCTGTCCCTTAGGAATGAGCAGTTCTTC	CASSTPTLSLRNEQFF
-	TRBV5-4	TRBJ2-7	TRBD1	TGTGCCAGCAGGTTCGACAGGGAGCCCTACGAGCAGTACTTC	CASRFDREPYEQYF
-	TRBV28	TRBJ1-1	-	TGTGCCAGCAGGGACGGGAGGGACACTGAAGCTTTCTTT	CASRDGRDTEAFF
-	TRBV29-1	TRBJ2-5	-	TGCAGCTACGGGACACCACAAGAGACCCAGTACTTC	CSYGTPQETQYF
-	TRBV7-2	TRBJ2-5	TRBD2	TGTGCCAACCGGGGACTAGCGGGGGAAGAGACCCAGTACTTC	CANRGLAGEETQYF
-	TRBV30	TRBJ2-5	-	TGTGCCTGGAGTGGGTTAGGGCAAGAGACCCAGTACTTC	CAWSGLGQETQYF
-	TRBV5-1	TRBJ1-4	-	TGCGCCAGCAGCTTGGAGGGGGGAGATAATGAAAAACTGTTTTTT	CASSLEGGDNEKLFF
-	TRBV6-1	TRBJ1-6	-	TGTGCCAGCAGTGCCGCTTACTCCTATAATTCACCCCTCCACTTT	CASSAAYSYNSPLHF
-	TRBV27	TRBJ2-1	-	TGTGCCAGCACTCCTTTAGGGGACTTAGATTACAATGAGCAGTTCTTC	CASTPLGDLDYNEQFF
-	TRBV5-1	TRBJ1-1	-	TGCGCCAGCAGCCTTGGGCCTTGGGACACTGAAGCTTTCTTT	CASSLGPWDTEAFF
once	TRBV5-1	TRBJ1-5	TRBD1	TGCGCCAGCAGCTTCACAGGGGACAGCAATCAGCCCCAGCATTTT	CASSFTGDSNQPQHF
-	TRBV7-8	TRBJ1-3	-	TGTGCCAGCAGCCCCGAGGATAGGTCTTCTGGAAACACCATATATTTT	CASSPEDRSSGNTIYF
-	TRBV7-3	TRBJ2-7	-	TGTGCCAGCAGCTTAACAGGGGGGTCCTACGAGCAGTACTTC	CASSLTGGSYEQYF
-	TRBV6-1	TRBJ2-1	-	TGTGCCAGCAGTACCCGTCACAATGAGCAGTTCTTC	CASSTRHNEQFF
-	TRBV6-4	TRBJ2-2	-	TGTGCCAGCAGAGTGGACTACAACACCGGGGAGCTGTTTTTT	CASRVDYNTGELFF
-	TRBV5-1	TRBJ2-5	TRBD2	TGCGCCAGCAGCTTGGGCGGGGGGCGAGAGACCCAGTACTTC	CASSLGGGRETQYF
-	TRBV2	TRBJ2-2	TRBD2	TGTGCCAGCAGTGGCGGACTAGCCCTGTTTTTT	CASSGGLALFF
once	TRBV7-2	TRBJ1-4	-	TGTGCCAGCAGCGCTGGGGGGGGCGTCGAAAAACTGTTTTTT	CASSAGGGVEKLFF
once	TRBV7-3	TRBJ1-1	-	TGTGCCAGCAGCTTGAACGGTGGCGGGGACACTGAAGCTTTCTTT	CASSLNGGGDTEAFF
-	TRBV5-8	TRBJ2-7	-	TGTGCCAGCAGCTTCCAGGGCGCCTACGAGCAGTACTTC	CASSFQGAYEQYF
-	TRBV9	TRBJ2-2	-	TGTGCCAGCAGCGTAGACGGGAGTCTTGCCGGGGAGCTGTTTTTT	CASSVDGSLAGELFF
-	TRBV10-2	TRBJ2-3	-	TGCGCCAGCAGTCCGGCCTTGGAGAGGGCCTACGATACGCAGTATTTT	CASSPALERAYDTQYF
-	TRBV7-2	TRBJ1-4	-	TGTGCCAGCAGCTCCACAGGGACTAGTAATGAAAAACTGTTTTTT	CASSSTGTSNEKLFF
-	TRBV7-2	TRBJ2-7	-	TGTGCCAGCAGCTTATCGGGGAGTCCCCCAAAGAGCGAGCAGTACTTC	CASSLSGSPPKSEQYF
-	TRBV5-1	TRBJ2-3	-	TGCGCCAGCAGCTTGGGAACCACAGATACGCAGTATTTT	CASSLGTTDTQYF
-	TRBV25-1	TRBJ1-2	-	TGTGCCAGCAGTGATGGACCCTGGGGGCCCTACACCTTC	CASSDGPWGPYTF
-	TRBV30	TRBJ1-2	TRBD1	TGTGCCTGGACCTTGATTCCAGGGGGCTATGGCTACACCTTC	CAWTLIPGGYGYTF
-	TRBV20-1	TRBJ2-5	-	TGCAGTCTGTACCGGGGAGAGACCCAGTACTTC	CSLYRGETQYF
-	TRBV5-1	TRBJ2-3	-	TGCGCCAGCAGACTGGCAACCATACAGGATACGCAGTATTTT	CASRLATIQDTQYF
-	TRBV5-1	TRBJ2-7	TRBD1	TGCGCCAGCAGCTTCCCCGGGACAGGATCCTCCTACGAGCAGTACTTC	CASSFPGTGSSYEQYF
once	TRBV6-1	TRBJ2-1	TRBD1	TGTGCCAGCAAACCGGGACAGGGTTACAATGAGCAGTTCTTC	CASKPGQGYNEQFF
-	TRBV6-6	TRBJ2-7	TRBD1	TGTGCCAGCAGTTACTTAGGGACAGAACCCTACGAGCAGTACTTC	CASSYLGTEPYEQYF
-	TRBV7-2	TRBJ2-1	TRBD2	TGTGCCAGCAGCTTAGCCGGGACTAGCGGGTCCTACAATGAGCAGTTCTTC	CASSLAGTSGSYNEQFF
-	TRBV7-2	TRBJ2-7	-	TGTGCCAGCAGCTTAGACGGGGCCAAACTAAAAGGCCACGAGCAGTACTTC	CASSLDGAKLKGHEQYF
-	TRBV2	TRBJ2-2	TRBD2	TGTGCCAGCCGTGCCGGGACTAGATCAATCGGGGAGCTGTTTTTT	CASRAGTRSIGELFF
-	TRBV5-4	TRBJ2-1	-	TGTGCCAGCAGCTTGGGGGGGAAAGGGAATGAGCAGTTCTTC	CASSLGGKGNEQFF
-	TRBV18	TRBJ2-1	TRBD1	TGTGCCAGCTCCCGCAGGGGGCAGCTCAATGAGCAGTTCTTC	CASSRRGQLNEQFF
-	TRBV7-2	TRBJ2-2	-	TGTGCCAGCAGTCCTCGACCGACCGGGGAGCTGTTTTTT	CASSPRPTGELFF
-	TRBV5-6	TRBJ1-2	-	TGTGCCAGCAGCTCTGGAGCGGGTGGCTACACCTTC	CASSSGAGGYTF
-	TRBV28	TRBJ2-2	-	TGTGCCAGCACCCTTCCCTCTAGAAGCGCCGGGGAGCTGTTTTTT	CASTLPSRSAGELFF
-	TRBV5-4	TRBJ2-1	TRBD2	TGTGCCAGCAGCTTGGTGCTAGCGGGGTACAATGAGCAGTTCTTC	CASSLVLAGYNEQFF
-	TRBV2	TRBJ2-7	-	TGTGCCAGCAAACTCATCGCGACTGCCTACGAGCAGTACTTC	CASKLIATAYEQYF
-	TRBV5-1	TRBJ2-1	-	TGCGCCAGCACCCCCGCTATTGGGGGGAACAATGAGCAGTTCTTC	CASTPAIGGNNEQFF
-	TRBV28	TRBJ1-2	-	TGTGCCAGCAGTTTAGGGAACTGGGCAGGGGTGGGTCCGGCCTATGGCTACACCTTC	CASSLGNWAGVGPAYGYTF
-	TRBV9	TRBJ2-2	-	TGTGCCAGCAGCGTAGTCGGGGGCGATGTCACCGGGGAGCTGTTTTTT	CASSVVGGDVTGELFF
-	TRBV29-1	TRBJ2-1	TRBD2	TGCAGCGGCGGACTAGCGGGAGCCTACAATGAGCAGTTCTTC	CSGGLAGAYNEQFF
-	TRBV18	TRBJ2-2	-	TGTGCCAGCTCACCTTGGACTTTGGGGTCAGGGGAGCTGTTTTTT	CASSPWTLGSGELFF
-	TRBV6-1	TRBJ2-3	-	TGTGCCAGCAGTGAACGTATGTCCAGCGCAAACACAGATACGCAGTATTTT	CASSERMSSANTDTQYF
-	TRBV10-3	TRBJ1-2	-	TGTGCCATCAGTCACAACCCCGACATGCTGGACTATGGCTACACCTTC	CAISHNPDMLDYGYTF
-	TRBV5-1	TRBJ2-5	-	TGCGCCAGCAGCCCTCGAAAGGACTCGGAGACCCAGTACTTC	CASSPRKDSETQYF
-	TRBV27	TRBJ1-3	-	TGTGCCAGCAGTTTATTCAAGGGGGCTGGAAACACCATATATTTT	CASSLFKGAGNTIYF
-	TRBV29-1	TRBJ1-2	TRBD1	TGCAGCGTTTTCTTGGCAGGGGGCGGCTACACCTTC	CSVFLAGGGYTF